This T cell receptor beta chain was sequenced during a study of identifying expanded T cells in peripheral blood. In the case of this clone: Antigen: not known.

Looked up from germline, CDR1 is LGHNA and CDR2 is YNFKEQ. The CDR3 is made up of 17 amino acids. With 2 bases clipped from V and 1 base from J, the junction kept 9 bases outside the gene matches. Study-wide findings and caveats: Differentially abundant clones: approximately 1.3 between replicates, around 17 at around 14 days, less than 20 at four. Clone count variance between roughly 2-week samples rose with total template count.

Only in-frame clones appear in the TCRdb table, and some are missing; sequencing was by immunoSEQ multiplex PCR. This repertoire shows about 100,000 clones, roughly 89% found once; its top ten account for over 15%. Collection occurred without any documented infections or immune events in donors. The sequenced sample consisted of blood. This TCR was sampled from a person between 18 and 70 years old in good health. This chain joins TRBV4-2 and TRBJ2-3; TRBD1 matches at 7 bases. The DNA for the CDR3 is TGTGCCAGCAGCCAATTGACAGGGATGGTACGCACAGATACGCAGTATTTT. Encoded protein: CASSQLTGMVRTDTQYF.